Below, 32 T cell receptor beta chains from the same sample are listed, as sequenced in a study of cytomegalovirus exposure and HLA in healthy donors. Researchers ran the PCR with 60 Vbeta and 13 Jbeta primers. Libraries were prepared by immunoSEQ multiplex PCR; TCRdb keeps only in-frame clonotypes and omits some of them. The sample contains approximately 150,000 clones, around four fifths of which appear only once. The source material was PBMCs. The receptor set was obtained from a male donor in good health and CMV-seronegative.

Written as DNA, the CDR3 is TGTGCCAGCAGCTTGCTCGGGGAAGGTCAAGAGACCCAGTACTTC. This codes for CASSLLGEGQETQYF. The chain joins TRBV5-8 to TRBJ2-5; the D gene is possibly TRBD2 (5 bases). Germline CDR1 reads SGHTS; CDR2 reads YDEGEE. V was cut by 1 base and J by 2 bases, with 12 bases left in between. There are 15 residues in the CDR3. The whole variable domain, remainder taken from reference TRBV5-8 and TRBJ2-5, is EAGVTQSPTHLIKTRGQQATLRCSPISGHTSVYWYQQALGLGLQFLLWYDEGEERNRGNFPPRFSGRQFPNYSSELNVNALELEDSALYLCASSLLGEGQETQYFGPGTRLLVL.

This chain links TRBV28 with TRBJ2-1, with 7 bases aligning to TRBD1. V shed 2 bases and J 9 bases; nucleotides not matched to a gene: 13. The CDR3 spans 16 residues. From germline, CDR1 is MDHEN and CDR2 SYDVKM. The CDR3 DNA follows: TGTGCCAGCAGTTTAAGGGGTCAGGGGGATCTCCCTGAGCAGTTCTTC. It codes for CASSLRGQGDLPEQFF.

V is TRBV7-9 and J is TRBJ2-7; D remains unclear. The germline gives CDR1 SEHNR, CDR2 FQNEAQ (reference sequence). CDR3 size: 12 residues. Trimming took 2 bases from V and 7 from J, leaving 9 bases between them. The CDR3 protein is CASSLTKEEQYF. The CDR3 DNA reads TGTGCCAGCAGCTTAACTAAGGAGGAGCAGTACTTC.

The V gene is TRBV9, the J gene TRBJ1-1, with D uncertain. This CDR3 is 16 amino acids long. Trimming removed 2 bases from V and 1 base from J, with 15 bases in between. CDR1 and CDR2 (germline): SGDLS, YYNGEE. The DNA of the CDR3 is TGTGCCAGCAGCGTCTCAATTATTCCGGGGAACACTGAAGCTTTCTTT. Its protein is CASSVSIIPGNTEAFF.

The chain joins TRBV2 to TRBJ1-5; TRBD1 is a possible D gene (5 bases). The CDR3 covers 15 residues. In germline, CDR1 is SNHLY, CDR2 FYNNEI. The ends were cut back, 6 bases at V and 0 bases at J, with 12 bases in the middle. In nucleotides, the CDR3 is TGTGCCAGCAGGCAGACAGAAAATAGCAATCAGCCCCAGCATTTT. It encodes CASRQTENSNQPQHF.

The CDR3 DNA reads as TGTGCCAGCGGAGGGGGGGCCTACGAGCAGTACTTC. Translating it yields CASGGGAYEQYF. The chain couples TRBV25-1 to TRBJ2-7; D possibly corresponds to TRBD2 (7 bases). Trimming removed 8 bases from V and 2 bases from J, with 10 bases in between. The CDR3 is 12 residues long. Germline lookup yields CDR1 MGHDK and CDR2 SYGVNS.

This clone was observed a single time. The V gene is TRBV5-1, the J gene TRBJ2-3; D is possibly TRBD1 (6 bases). Deletions cut 0 bases from V and 5 bases from J, with 10 bases between. The CDR3 runs 14 residues. Germline CDR1 is SGHRS and CDR2 is YFSETQ. This CDR3 reads CASSLAGDGDTQYF. CDR3 DNA: TGCGCCAGCAGCTTGGCAGGGGACGGAGATACGCAGTATTTT.

This chain uses TRBV9 with TRBJ2-2; unclear D gene. This CDR3 has 12 residues. Deletions cut 4 bases from V and 7 bases from J, with 8 bases between. The germline V gene encodes CDR1 SGDLS and CDR2 YYNGEE. CDR3 DNA: TGTGCCAGCAGCTCAGAAAGCGGGGAGCTGTTTTTT. It translates to CASSSESGELFF.

This chain links TRBV7-9 with TRBJ2-1, with 7 bases matching TRBD2. This CDR3 contains 14 residues. V shed 3 bases and J 5 bases; nucleotides not matched to a gene: 4. Germline V gene lookup returns CDR1 SEHNR and CDR2 FQNEAQ (reference sequence). The CDR3 region has the DNA TGTGCCAGCAGCTTGGGGGAGGGGAACAATGAGCAGTTCTTC. Amino acids: CASSLGEGNNEQFF.

The chain is built from TRBV29-1 and TRBJ2-7, with a weak D call TRBD1 (6 bases). The germline V gene encodes CDR1 SQVTM and CDR2 ANQGSEA. The CDR3 is 15 amino acids. V lost 4 bases to trimming and J lost 3 bases, with 19 bases between them. This CDR3 reads CSVVPRAGALYEQYF. Written as DNA, the CDR3 is TGCAGCGTTGTACCCCGGGCAGGGGCCCTCTACGAGCAGTACTTC.

The CDR3, as DNA: TGTGCCAGTAGAAACTCAGGGAAGGGGTCCTACAATGAGCAGTTCTTC. It specifies CASRNSGKGSYNEQFF. The chain carries TRBV19 and TRBJ2-1; tentatively, D is TRBD1 (5 bases). Germline assignment: CDR1 LNHDA and CDR2 SQIVND (reference sequence). The germline V and J ends were trimmed by 6 bases and 1 base, with 16 bases remaining between them. The CDR3 runs 16 residues.

The chain uses TRBV6-5 and TRBJ1-6, with 9 nucleotides matching TRBD1. Germline values: CDR1 MNHEY, CDR2 SVGAGI. V was pared by 3 bases and J by 9 bases, with 9 bases of the junction left unmatched. The CDR3 spans 16 residues. The CDR3 loop is CASSYLGQGRGSPLHF. The CDR3 coding sequence is TGTGCCAGCAGTTATTTGGGACAGGGTAGGGGTTCACCCCTCCACTTT.

V and J are TRBV9 and TRBJ1-6, with D possibly being TRBD1 (5 bases). This CDR3 region has 16 residues. Germline-derived CDR1 and CDR2 are SGDLS and YYNGEE. Trimming pared 3 bases from V and 5 bases from J, leaving 15 bases between. The CDR3 DNA reads TGTGCCAGCAGCGCCTCAAGCGACAGCCATAATTCACCCCTCCACTTT. Residues: CASSASSDSHNSPLHF. The full variable domain, completed using reference TRBV9 and TRBJ1-6, is DSGVTQTPKHLITATGQRVTLRCSPRSGDLSVYWYQQSLDQGLQFLIQYYNGEERAKGNILERFSAQQFPDLHSELNLSSLELGDSALYFCASSASSDSHNSPLHFGNGTRLTVT.

V gene TRBV2 combines with J gene TRBJ2-1; 8 positions agree with TRBD1. Trimming at V came to 6 bases and at J to 0 bases, leaving 4 bases not matched to a gene. This CDR3 spans 15 amino acids. Germline V CDR1 and CDR2: SNHLY, FYNNEI. This CDR3 reads CASSPDRGSYNEQFF. CDR3 DNA: TGTGCCAGCAGCCCTGACAGGGGCTCCTACAATGAGCAGTTCTTC. Variable domain in full (rest from reference TRBV2 and TRBJ2-1): EPEVTQTPSHQVTQMGQEVILRCVPISNHLYFYWYRQILGQKVEFLVSFYNNEISEKSEIFDDQFSVERPDGSNFTLKIRSTKLEDSAMYFCASSPDRGSYNEQFFGPGTRLTVL.

The CDR3 DNA is TGTGCCAGCAGTGACTCGGGGGGCTACACAGATACGCAGTATTTT. Its protein is CASSDSGGYTDTQYF. This chain uses TRBV2 with TRBJ2-3; tentatively, D is TRBD2 (7 bases). Trimming removed 3 bases from V and 2 bases from J, with 12 bases in between. CDR3 length equals 15 residues. Germline V lookup: CDR1 SNHLY, CDR2 FYNNEI.

The chain combines TRBV27 with TRBJ2-3, with D possibly TRBD2 on 5 matching bases. Germline V gives CDR1 MNHEY, CDR2 SMNVEV (reference sequence). The CDR3 runs 14 residues. Trimming left V 5 bases short and J 6 bases short, with 15 bases between. As DNA, the CDR3 is TGTGCCAGCAGTCCCCGGACTCCGTTGGATACGCAGTATTTT. Encoded protein: CASSPRTPLDTQYF.

This chain connects TRBV2 to TRBJ1-5, with unresolved D. Deletions cut 4 bases from V and 7 bases from J, with 14 bases between. CDR1 and CDR2 (germline): SNHLY, FYNNEI. This CDR3 has 14 amino acids. The CDR3 nucleotides are TGTGCCAGCAGTGCGACCGGGATCACACAGCCCCAGCATTTT. This translates into CASSATGITQPQHF.

This rearrangement joins TRBV7-2 to TRBJ2-7; maybe TRBD1 (6 bases). Deletions cut 5 bases from V and 7 bases from J, with 18 bases between. CDR1 and CDR2 (germline): SGHTA, FQGNSA. The CDR3 is made up of 14 amino acids. The CDR3 sequence: CASSPQPGVEEQYF. The CDR3 bases are TGTGCCAGCAGCCCCCAACCAGGGGTGGAAGAGCAGTACTTC.

A few counts support this clone. V gene TRBV5-4 combines with J gene TRBJ1-1; D gene ambiguous. This CDR3 comprises 12 residues. Germline-derived CDR1 and CDR2 are SGHNT and YYREEE (reference sequence). The V and J ends lost 4 bases and 1 base respectively, with 5 bases between them. Written as DNA, the CDR3 is TGTGCCAGCAGCCCGGGGAACACTGAAGCTTTCTTT. Translated, it gives CASSPGNTEAFF. Full variable domain (missing parts from reference TRBV5-4 and TRBJ1-1): ETGVTQSPTHLIKTRGQQVTLRCSSQSGHNTVSWYQQALGQGPQFIFQYYREEENGRGNFPPRFSGLQFPNYSSELNVNALELDDSALYLCASSPGNTEAFFGQGTRLTVV.

CDR3 residues: CASSLYRSSYNEQFF. CDR3 sequence (DNA): TGTGCCAGCAGCTTGTACAGGAGCTCCTACAATGAGCAGTTCTTC. The chain combines TRBV5-4 with TRBJ2-1; D possibly corresponds to TRBD1 (5 bases). Germline loops: CDR1 SGHNT, CDR2 YYREEE (reference sequence). The CDR3 is made up of 15 amino acids. Trimming shortened V by 1 base and J by 0 bases, and 8 bases separated the two germline ends.

The V gene is TRBV7-3, the J gene TRBJ1-1; no clear D. The CDR3 length is 16 residues. V shed 5 bases and J shed 2 bases, with 18 bases lying between them. Germline CDR1 reads SGHTA; CDR2 reads FQGTGA. The DNA of the CDR3 is TGTGCCAGCAGCCCTAATAGTCAGGTCTTCAACACTGAAGCTTTCTTT. Amino acid sequence: CASSPNSQVFNTEAFF. Drawing the rest from reference TRBV7-3 and TRBJ1-1, the complete variable domain is GAGVSQTPSNKVTEKGKYVELRCDPISGHTALYWYRQSLGQGPEFLIYFQGTGAADDSGLPNDRFFAVRPEGSVSTLKIQRTERGDSAVYLCASSPNSQVFNTEAFFGQGTRLTVV.

This chain uses TRBV4-2 with TRBJ1-5; a possible D gene is TRBD1 (6 bases). This CDR3 is 15 amino acids long. Germline values: CDR1 LGHNA, CDR2 YNFKEQ. The V gene lost 0 bases and the J gene lost 9 bases, with 15 bases spanning the gap. The CDR3 here is CASSQEGGVRLPQHF. The CDR3 DNA is TGTGCCAGCAGCCAAGAAGGGGGGGTCAGACTGCCCCAGCATTTT.

The chain joins TRBV11-3 to TRBJ2-1, with 8 bases identical to TRBD2. The germline V gene has CDR1 SGHNT and CDR2 YENEEA. V gave up 1 base and J gave up 0 bases; unmatched junction bases: 2. This CDR3 spans 16 amino acids. CDR3 DNA sequence: TGTGCCAGCAGCTTAGCCGCGGGGGGCTCCTACAATGAGCAGTTCTTC. Its translation is CASSLAAGGSYNEQFF.

The chain employs TRBV28 and TRBJ2-1, with TRBD2 matching 11 bases. Germline trimming cut 3 bases from V and 8 bases from J; bases unmatched to any gene: 6. Germline V CDR1 and CDR2: MDHEN, SYDVKM. The CDR3 loop spans 15 amino acids. This chain's CDR3 is CASSFSGRGWDEQFF. In DNA, the CDR3 is TGTGCCAGCAGTTTTAGCGGGAGGGGCTGGGATGAGCAGTTCTTC.

The rearrangement uses TRBV7-8 and TRBJ2-7; D remains ambiguous. This CDR3 comprises 14 residues. CDR1 and CDR2 from the germline V gene are SGHVS and FQNEAQ. Deletions cut 1 base from V and 0 bases from J, with 7 bases between. The CDR3 sequence: CASSLDGSSYEQYF. CDR3 coding DNA: TGTGCCAGCAGCTTAGATGGCAGCTCCTACGAGCAGTACTTC.

The rearrangement joins TRBV18 to TRBJ1-4; 9 bases are a match to TRBD1. Germline lookup yields CDR1 KGHSH and CDR2 LQKENI. V dropped 8 bases and J dropped 8; count of bases not matched to a gene: 9. This CDR3 is built from 14 residues. CDR3 nucleotide sequence: TGTGCCAGCACCCTGGACAGGGGTGGCGAAAAACTGTTTTTT. It is translated as CASTLDRGGEKLFF. Complete variable domain (other parts from reference TRBV18 and TRBJ1-4): NAGVMQNPRHLVRRRGQEARLRCSPMKGHSHVYWYRQLPEEGLKFMVYLQKENIIDESGMPKERFSAEFPKEGPSILRIQQVVRGDSAAYFCASTLDRGGEKLFFGSGTQLSVL.

The chain joins TRBV5-4 to TRBJ2-7; possibly TRBD1 for D (6 bases). With 4 bases removed from V and 3 bases from J, the gap between germline ends came to 11 bases. Germline assignment: CDR1 SGHNT and CDR2 YYREEE (reference sequence). The CDR3 sequence is 13 residues long. The CDR3 bases are TGTGCCAGCAGCGCGACGGACAGCTACGAGCAGTACTTC. Protein: CASSATDSYEQYF.

This clone was found a few times. The CDR3 nucleotides read TGCGCCAGCAGCTTGTGGACAGCTTCATTCTCTGGAAACACCATATATTTT. Protein sequence: CASSLWTASFSGNTIYF. The rearrangement uses TRBV5-1 and TRBJ1-3, with a possible D match to TRBD1 (6 bases). V was trimmed by 1 base and J by 0 bases, leaving 14 bases between them. This CDR3 is 17 amino acids long. Per germline, CDR1 SGHRS and CDR2 YFSETQ.

V usage is TRBV7-8 and J usage is TRBJ2-2, with D perhaps matching TRBD1 (6 bases). The CDR3 has 14 amino acids. Germline assignment: CDR1 SGHVS and CDR2 FQNEAQ. CDR3 sequence (DNA): TGTGCGATCGAGGGGGACAAGAACACCGGGGAGCTGTTTTTT. This sequence encodes CAIEGDKNTGELFF.

This sequence joins TRBV18 and TRBJ1-2, with 7 bases aligning to TRBD1. The germline gives CDR1 KGHSH, CDR2 LQKENI. The CDR3 runs to 14 residues. V lost 3 bases, J lost 3 bases, and 4 bases stayed unmatched. The CDR3 DNA follows: TGTGCCAGCTCACCGAGGGACAGAGACTATGGCTACACCTTC. This codes for CASSPRDRDYGYTF. Full variable domain (remainder filled in from reference TRBV18 and TRBJ1-2): NAGVMQNPRHLVRRRGQEARLRCSPMKGHSHVYWYRQLPEEGLKFMVYLQKENIIDESGMPKERFSAEFPKEGPSILRIQQVVRGDSAAYFCASSPRDRDYGYTFGSGTRLTVV.

This sequence joins TRBV4-1 and TRBJ2-3; D possibly corresponds to TRBD2 (7 bases). From germline, CDR1 is MGHRA and CDR2 YSYEKL. This CDR3 contains 17 residues. The germline V and J ends were trimmed by 0 bases and 1 base, with 14 bases remaining between them. The CDR3 sequence: CASSQDRGGRGTDTQYF. Here the CDR3 DNA reads TGCGCCAGCAGCCAAGATAGGGGGGGCCGCGGCACAGATACGCAGTATTTT.

J is TRBJ1-2 and V is TRBV7-2, with D possibly TRBD1 on 6 matching bases. V was pared by 7 bases and J by 8 bases, with 11 bases between. The CDR3 extends over 11 amino acids. Per the germline V gene, CDR1 is SGHTA and CDR2 is FQGNSA. The CDR3 spells CASNFRGGYTF. In DNA, the CDR3 is TGTGCCAGCAACTTCAGGGGCGGCTACACCTTC.